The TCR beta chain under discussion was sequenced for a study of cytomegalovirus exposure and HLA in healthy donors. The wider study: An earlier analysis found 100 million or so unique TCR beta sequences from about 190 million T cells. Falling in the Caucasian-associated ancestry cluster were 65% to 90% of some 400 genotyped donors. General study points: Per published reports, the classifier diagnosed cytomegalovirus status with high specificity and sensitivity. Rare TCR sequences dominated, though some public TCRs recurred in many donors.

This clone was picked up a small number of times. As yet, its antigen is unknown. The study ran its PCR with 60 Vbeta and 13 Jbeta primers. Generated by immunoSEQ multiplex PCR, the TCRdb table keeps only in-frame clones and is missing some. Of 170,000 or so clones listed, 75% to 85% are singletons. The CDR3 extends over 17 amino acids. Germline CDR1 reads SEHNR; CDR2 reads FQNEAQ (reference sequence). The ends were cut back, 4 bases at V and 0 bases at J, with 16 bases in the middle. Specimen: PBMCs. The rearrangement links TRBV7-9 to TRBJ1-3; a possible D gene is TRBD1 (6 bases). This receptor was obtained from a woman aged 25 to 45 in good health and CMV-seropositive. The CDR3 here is CASSSGVSYFSGNTIYF. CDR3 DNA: TGTGCCAGCAGCTCAGGGGTCAGCTACTTCTCTGGAAACACCATATATTTT.